These 13 T cell receptor beta chains were all obtained from the same sample, sequenced in a study of post-analysis software for immune sequencing data. Broader study findings: Comparison of patients with controls showed five TRBV segments more frequent in patients, TRBV5-6, TRBV5-1 and TRBV20-1 among them.

TCR beta cDNA libraries included unique molecular identifiers. One entry per CDR3 protein results from TCRdb running MiXCR on the PCR reads. The sample has roughly 540,000 distinct CDR3 sequences, around 36% seen once. These TCRs are of unknown antigen specificity. Source material: blood. The receptors here all came from a girl under 18 with multiple sclerosis.

In this sample, this clonotype turned up a few times. The chain employs TRBV27 and TRBJ2-1; the D is unclear. V was clipped by 3 bases and J by 5 bases, with 11 bases between them. This CDR3 is 14 amino acids long. The germline V gene encodes CDR1 MNHEY and CDR2 SMNVEV (reference sequence). The CDR3 spells CASSFPTRNNEQFF. The DNA for the CDR3 is TGTGCCAGCAGTTTCCCAACACGAAACAATGAGCAGTTCTTC.

The chain recombines TRBV7-2 with TRBJ1-1, with unresolved D. Trimming stripped 6 bases from V and 4 bases from J, with 15 bases between. CDR1 and CDR2 from the germline V gene are SGHTA and FQGNSA. The CDR3 runs to 14 residues. CDR3 sequence: CASRRTWKVTEAFF. The CDR3 coding sequence is TGTGCCAGCAGAAGGACGTGGAAGGTCACTGAAGCTTTCTTT. Full variable domain (rest looked up from reference TRBV7-2 and TRBJ1-1): GAGVSQSPSNKVTEKGKDVELRCDPISGHTALYWYRQSLGQGLEFLIYFQGNSAPDKSGLPSDRFSAERTGGSVSTLTIQRTQQEDSAVYLCASRRTWKVTEAFFGQGTRLTVV.

This clonotype came up many times. This chain connects TRBV7-8 to TRBJ2-3; either TRBD1 or TRBD2 may supply D (5 bases each). This CDR3 is 15 amino acids long. Trimming stripped 10 bases from V and 0 bases from J, with 17 bases between. Germline lookup yields CDR1 SGHVS and CDR2 FQNEAQ. The CDR3 protein is CATDRGRTSTDTQYF. In nucleotides, the CDR3 is TGTGCCACAGATAGGGGCCGGACTAGCACAGATACGCAGTATTTT.

This clonotype was seen ten or more times. The chain couples TRBV29-1 to TRBJ1-2, with D perhaps matching TRBD1 (6 bases). Germline CDR1 reads SQVTM; CDR2 reads ANQGSEA. Trimming removed 0 bases from V and 8 bases from J, with 13 bases in between. The CDR3 has 13 residues. CDR3 sequence reads: CSVEDPGQLGYTF. The CDR3 DNA reads TGCAGCGTTGAAGACCCCGGACAGCTCGGCTACACCTTC.

The rearrangement joins TRBV6-5 to TRBJ2-4, with a weak D call TRBD1 (6 bases). Near its end, the DNA agrees better with TRBJ2-7, so the J call may be wrong. The CDR3 extends over 15 amino acids. The germline CDR1 and CDR2 sequences are MNHEY and SVGAGI. The CDR3 reads CASSRQVFSSYEQYF. As DNA, the CDR3 is TGTGCCAGCAGCCGACAGGTTTTCAGTTCCTACGAGCAGTACTTC.

Points on this clonotype: Germline and junction disagree at one end, which may indicate a read error. The chain couples TRBV7-9 to TRBJ2-7, with 9 bases aligning to TRBD1. This CDR3 contains 16 residues. Per germline, CDR1 SEHNR and CDR2 FQNEAQ (reference sequence). CDR3 sequence reads: CASSSLAGQGSYEQYF. The CDR3 nucleotides read TGCGCCAGCAGCTCCCTGGCGGGACAGGGATCCTACGAGCAGTACTTC.

This clonotype was found a few times. The V and J genes are TRBV18 and TRBJ1-1, with D hard to call. The germline V and J ends were trimmed by 7 bases and 1 base, with 7 bases remaining between them. The germline CDR1 and CDR2 sequences are KGHSH and LQKENI. This CDR3 contains 12 residues. CDR3 in DNA: TGTGCCAGCTTAGTGACGAACACTGAAGCTTTCTTT. Its protein is CASLVTNTEAFF.

The chain uses TRBV4-1 and TRBJ1-1; D remains ambiguous. This CDR3 comprises 14 residues. Between the trimmed V and J ends, which lost 0 bases and 2 bases, there was a span of 7 bases. From germline, CDR1 is MGHRA and CDR2 YSYEKL. CDR3 sequence: CASSQEPANTEAFF. The CDR3 nucleotides are TGCGCCAGCAGCCAAGAGCCGGCTAACACTGAAGCTTTCTTT.

The genes are TRBV12-3 or TRBV12-4 and TRBJ2-3; maybe TRBD2 (6 bases). Trimming shortened V by 7 bases and J by 4 bases, and 18 bases separated the two germline ends. CDR3 length: 15 residues. CDR3 protein: CASTPGTARADTQYF. The CDR3 DNA sequence: TGTGCCAGCACTCCCGGGACTGCAAGAGCAGATACGCAGTATTTT.

CDR3 residues: CASSSTLNYGYTF. CDR3 DNA sequence: TGTGCCAGCAGCTCGACACTAAACTATGGCTACACCTTC. This chain links TRBV7-9 with TRBJ1-2; D remains ambiguous. The CDR3 runs 13 residues. V lost 4 bases and J lost 2, with 8 bases in between. In germline, CDR1 is SEHNR, CDR2 FQNEAQ (reference sequence). The full variable domain, rest sourced from reference TRBV7-9 and TRBJ1-2, is DTGVSQNPRHKITKRGQNVTFRCDPISEHNRLYWYRQTLGQGPEFLTYFQNEAQLEKSRLLSDRFSAERPKGSFSTLEIQRTEQGDSAMYLCASSSTLNYGYTFGSGTRLTVV.

In this sample, this clonotype turned up a few times. V gene TRBV7-2 combines with J gene TRBJ1-5; 8 bases align to TRBD1. Germline CDR1 and CDR2: SGHTA and FQGNSA. CDR3 length equals 16 residues. Trimming removed 1 base from V and 7 bases from J; junction bases left unmatched: 9. CDR3 bases: TGTGCCAGCAGCTTAGTAGCCCAGGGGGCGCGGCAGCCCCAGCATTTT. Translated: CASSLVAQGARQPQHF.

A few counts support this clonotype. The gene calls are TRBV5-1 and TRBJ2-3, with no clear D. The V gene lost 4 bases and the J gene lost 1 base, with 19 bases spanning the gap. The CDR3 runs to 17 residues. Per germline, CDR1 SGHRS and CDR2 YFSETQ. CDR3 region: CASSLNSVPLGTDTQYF. The DNA of the CDR3 is TGCGCCAGCAGCCTAAATTCCGTGCCCCTCGGCACAGATACGCAGTATTTT.

This clonotype was seen just once. V usage is TRBV20-1 and J usage is TRBJ1-2; 11 bases map to TRBD1. V lost 3 bases and J lost 10; bases outside the gene matches: 7. Germline V lookup: CDR1 DFQATT, CDR2 SNEGSKA (reference sequence). The length of the CDR3 is 13 residues. The CDR3 nucleotides are TGCAGTGCTAGGGGGACAGGGGGGTCGGACTACACCTTC. Amino acid sequence: CSARGTGGSDYTF.